Below are 21 T cell receptor beta chains sequenced from a single sample in a study of graft-versus-host responses after intestinal transplantation. Method: immunoSEQ multiplex PCR; TCRdb's copy keeps in-frame clones and lacks some. The repertoire holds 15,000 to 20,000 clones, with about 38% as singletons. Responders (roughly 200,000, CFSE-labeled) met roughly 200,000 stimulators that were irradiated and violet-dye-labeled. The sequences come from alloreactive CD8+ T cells from a mixed lymphocyte reaction culture, collected before intestinal transplant. Subset specified: CFSE-low proliferating T cells sorted from roughly 6-day pre-transplant mixed lymphocyte reaction (GvH or HvG direction). Receptors were obtained from a human patient who received an intestinal transplant.

This clone was seen once. The rearrangement joins TRBV6-5 to TRBJ2-7; D is tentatively TRBD1 or TRBD2 (5 bases each). Trimming shortened V by 6 bases and J by 2 bases, and 11 bases separated the two germline ends. CDR1 is MNHEY and CDR2 is SVGAGI in the germline V gene. This CDR3 region has 13 residues. The CDR3 DNA is TGTGCCAGCAGGGGACGGTTTCCCTACGAGCAGTACTTC. It yields the protein CASRGRFPYEQYF.

CDR3 residues: CASSYYEQYF. Here the CDR3 DNA reads TGTGCCAGCAGCTACTACGAGCAGTACTTC. The J gene is TRBJ2-7, the V gene TRBV11-2, with D hard to call. In germline, CDR1 is SGHAT, CDR2 FQNNGV. The CDR3 extends over 10 amino acids. V lost 4 bases and J 3 bases, leaving 1 base between the germline ends.

The rearrangement links TRBV5-5 to TRBJ1-6, with TRBD1 matching over 8 bases. The V segment lost 2 bases and the J segment 8 bases; nucleotides outside the gene matches: 12. The CDR3 has 17 residues. CDR1 is SGHKS, CDR2 YYEKEE, per germline (reference sequence). The DNA for the CDR3 is TGTGCCAGCAGCTTTCGATGTTCGCGACAGGGGCATTCACCCCTCCACTTT. It encodes CASSFRCSRQGHSPLHF.

This clone was seen a few times. The chain recombines TRBV7-6 with TRBJ2-7; D is possibly TRBD1 (6 bases). Germline CDR1 is SGHVS and CDR2 is FNYEAQ. This CDR3 region has 13 residues. The germline V and J ends were trimmed by 6 bases and 2 bases, with 11 bases remaining between them. The CDR3 nucleotides are TGTGCCAGCAGAGGGGGTGTAGCCTACGAGCAGTACTTC. It translates to CASRGGVAYEQYF.

V is TRBV14 and J is TRBJ1-2; 8 bases align to TRBD1. V trimming: 1 base; J trimming: 8 bases; junction bases outside the gene matches: 12. The CDR3 loop spans 16 amino acids. Looked up from germline, CDR1 is SGHDN and CDR2 is FVKESK. Here the CDR3 DNA reads TGTGCCAGCAGCCAAGCACTAAGGACAGGGATTGACGGCTACACCTTC. Translating gives CASSQALRTGIDGYTF.

J is TRBJ1-2 and V is TRBV11-1; no firm D call. Germline V lookup: CDR1 SGHAT, CDR2 FQDESV (reference sequence). This CDR3 is 12 amino acids long. Trimming removed 5 bases from V and 5 bases from J, with 9 bases in between. For the CDR3, the DNA is TGTGCCAGCAGCAGGGTTCCATATGGCTACACCTTC. Translation gives CASSRVPYGYTF.

The genes are TRBV5-8 and TRBJ2-7, with 13 bases lining up with TRBD2. V shed 4 bases and J 6 bases; nucleotides not matched to a gene: 13. CDR3 size: 17 residues. Per germline, CDR1 SGHTS and CDR2 YDEGEE. CDR3 nucleotides: TGTGCCAGCAGCCCAATCCTGGGACTAGCGGGACTGTTCGAGCAGTACTTC. It yields the protein CASSPILGLAGLFEQYF.

The V call is TRBV4-3, the J call TRBJ2-5; D may be TRBD1 or TRBD2 (5 bases each). With 1 base removed from V and 4 bases from J, the gap between germline ends came to 19 bases. CDR3 length: 17 amino acids. Germline V gives CDR1 LGHNA, CDR2 YSLEER. Written as DNA, the CDR3 is TGCGCCAGCAGCCAAGTCGGTGGGGACGGGCCCCCAGAGACCCAGTACTTC. It encodes CASSQVGGDGPPETQYF.

This clone was seen a few times. The CDR3 DNA follows: TGTGCCAGCAGTGAATACTTGGACAGAGCTAACTATGGCTACACCTTC. This codes for CASSEYLDRANYGYTF. V and J are TRBV6-1 and TRBJ1-2, with a tentative D call TRBD1 (6 bases). Germline V gene lookup returns CDR1 MNHNS and CDR2 SASEGT. Trimming cost V 2 bases and J 0 bases, with 13 bases left between them. This CDR3 is 16 amino acids long.

The rearrangement joins TRBV10-3 to TRBJ1-1; TRBD1 aligns across 7 bases. V was pared by 11 bases and J by 1 base, with 13 bases of the junction left unmatched. This CDR3 spans 15 amino acids. Germline V lookup: CDR1 ENHRY, CDR2 SYGVKD. The CDR3: CAPPPDRAGNTEAFF. The CDR3 nucleotides read TGTGCCCCACCCCCCGACAGGGCGGGGAACACTGAAGCTTTCTTT.

This clone qualifies as medium-sized (0.01 to 0.1%). The rearrangement uses TRBV28 and TRBJ2-2; D is unresolved. The CDR3 extends over 16 amino acids. The V end was cut by 6 bases, the J end by 3 bases, with 17 bases between. Germline CDR1 MDHEN, CDR2 SYDVKM. CDR3 sequence reads: CASSPTATWDTGELFF. As DNA, the CDR3 is TGTGCCAGCAGCCCTACGGCCACATGGGACACCGGGGAGCTGTTTTTT.

This chain uses TRBV4-1 with TRBJ2-1; TRBD2 agrees at 7 bases. The length of the CDR3 is 17 residues. Germline CDR1 is MGHRA and CDR2 is YSYEKL. Germline trimming cut 1 base from V and 4 bases from J; bases unmatched to any gene: 10. CDR3 nucleotides: TGCGCCAGCAGCCAAGCGGTGCGGGAGACCCGTTACAATGAGCAGTTCTTC. Encoded protein: CASSQAVRETRYNEQFF.

The V gene is TRBV6-1, the J gene TRBJ1-1, with D hard to call. CDR3 length: 11 residues. With 7 bases removed from V and 4 bases from J, the gap between germline ends came to 7 bases. Germline lookup yields CDR1 MNHNS and CDR2 SASEGT. CDR3 sequence (DNA): TGTGCCAGCATCTTCGGCACTGAAGCTTTCTTT. Translating gives CASIFGTEAFF.

This clone was counted between two and nine times. V gene TRBV4-2 combines with J gene TRBJ2-7, with 8 bases identical to TRBD1. This CDR3 is built from 17 residues. The germline gives CDR1 LGHNA, CDR2 YNFKEQ. Germline trimming cut 4 bases from V and 0 bases from J; bases unmatched to any gene: 11. The CDR3 DNA sequence: TGTGCCAGCAGCCCCTATTTTACAGGGGGACCCTCCTACGAGCAGTACTTC. As protein: CASSPYFTGGPSYEQYF.

The gene calls are TRBV18 and TRBJ2-2, with 12 bases fitting TRBD1. Germline V gene sequence: CDR1 KGHSH, CDR2 LQKENI. Trimming removed 6 bases from V and 6 bases from J; junction bases left unmatched: 5. This CDR3 region has 15 residues. The DNA of the CDR3 is TGTGCCAGCTCCCCGGGACAGGGGGCCCCCGGGGAGCTGTTTTTT. It encodes CASSPGQGAPGELFF.

The chain joins TRBV28 to TRBJ1-2, with D possibly TRBD1 on 6 matching bases. Trimming stripped 6 bases from V and 8 bases from J, with 19 bases between. In germline, CDR1 is MDHEN, CDR2 SYDVKM. The CDR3 extends over 14 amino acids. In DNA form, the CDR3 reads TGTGCCAGCAGACGCTCGTTGGGGGCGCCCGGCTACACCTTC. Residues: CASRRSLGAPGYTF.

This clone came up a few times. The chain has TRBV6-9 and TRBJ2-3; D might be TRBD1 (5 bases). The CDR3 contains 15 residues. Germline CDR1 is MNHGY and CDR2 is SVAAGI. Trimming pared 2 bases from V and 2 bases from J, leaving 11 bases between. CDR3 protein: CASSYGAELTDTQYF. In DNA, the CDR3 is TGTGCCAGCAGTTATGGGGCAGAACTCACAGATACGCAGTATTTT.

The table lists this clone with a few counts. This chain joins TRBV30 and TRBJ2-1; a weak D match, TRBD2 (6 bases). CDR1 is GTSNPN, CDR2 SVGIG, per germline (reference sequence). The CDR3 has 13 amino acids. Between the trimmed V and J ends, which lost 7 bases and 4 bases, there was a span of 14 bases. The CDR3 bases are TGTGCCTCGATGACCCTAGCGTACAATGAGCAGTTCTTC. This codes for CASMTLAYNEQFF.

This clone was seen a few times. The chain is built from TRBV4-3 and TRBJ2-3, with 9 nucleotides matching TRBD1. Germline V lookup: CDR1 LGHNA, CDR2 YSLEER. V lost 0 bases to trimming and J lost 4 bases; unmatched junction nucleotides: 5. The CDR3 is 16 amino acids. CDR3 DNA: TGCGCCAGCAGCCAAGATGGAAGGACAGGGGCAGATACGCAGTATTTT. It codes for CASSQDGRTGADTQYF.

This chain connects TRBV30 to TRBJ2-7; 10 nucleotides line up with TRBD2. The length of the CDR3 is 14 residues. With 2 bases clipped from V and 0 bases from J, the junction kept 1 base outside the gene matches. Germline CDR1 is GTSNPN and CDR2 is SVGIG (reference sequence). The CDR3 region is CAWSWTSGSYEQYF. The CDR3 DNA reads TGTGCCTGGAGTTGGACTAGCGGCTCCTACGAGCAGTACTTC.

This clone was seen more than once but under ten times. The chain joins TRBV2 to TRBJ2-1, with D possibly being TRBD1 or TRBD2 (5 bases each). V shed 7 bases and J shed 0 bases, with 13 bases lying between them. The CDR3 is 15 residues long. The V gene's germline CDR1 is SNHLY and CDR2 FYNNEI. CDR3 nucleotide sequence: TGTGCCAGCATGATTGGGACCGCCTCCTACAATGAGCAGTTCTTC. Its translation is CASMIGTASYNEQFF.